This T cell receptor beta chain stems from a study of CD8+ T cells in alopecia areata. Regarding this clone: Its antigen is unidentified.

Germline V gene data show CDR1 as MNHEY and CDR2 as SVGAGI. V lost 4 bases and J lost 0, with 9 bases in between. The CDR3 length is 14 residues. Alopecia areata patients provided lesional scalp punch biopsies and peripheral blood. RNA extraction was followed by reverse transcription into cDNA, which acted as the sequencing template. Method: immunoSEQ multiplex PCR; TCRdb's copy keeps in-frame clones and lacks some. The sample holds tens of thousands of clones, around 50% seen once. Study-wide results and caveats: Normal skin's resident alphabeta T cells are also sequenced in scalp samples.

The TCR sequence derives from a human donor with alopecia areata. Sequencing used NKG2D-high CD8+ T cells sorted from blood. The chain employs TRBV6-5 and TRBJ1-1; maybe TRBD1 (6 bases). This CDR3 reads CASSLGHLNTEAFF. For the CDR3, the DNA is TGTGCCAGCAGTTTGGGACACCTGAACACTGAAGCTTTCTTT.